The T cell receptor (beta chain) under discussion was sequenced for a study of T-cell memory formation after mild COVID-19. The CDR3 has 14 residues. Trimming removed 6 bases from V and 2 bases from J, with 13 bases in between. From the 5' RACE reads, TCRdb called clonotypes with MiXCR, one entry per CDR3 protein. This table has some 68,000 distinct CDR3 sequences, roughly a sixth appearing once. The table lists this clonotype with a few counts. Sequenced material: PBMCs or a T cell subset sorted from them (not recorded which). V usage is TRBV12-3 or TRBV12-4 and J usage is TRBJ2-5; D possibly matches TRBD1 or TRBD2 (5 bases each). The sequence derives from an adult woman who had mild COVID-19 (a few samples of this study predate the infection). Cell type and time point are not known. CDR3 sequence (DNA): TGTGCCAGCAGATCACGGGGCCAACAAGAGACCCAGTACTTC. Protein sequence: CASRSRGQQETQYF.